Following are 13 T cell receptor beta chains from one sample sequenced in a study of post-analysis software for immune sequencing data. The TCR beta cDNA libraries contained unique molecular identifiers. TCRdb fed the PCR reads into MiXCR, producing one record per CDR3 protein. The table includes approximately 180,000 distinct CDR3 sequences, over 25% detected once. Notes on the study in general: Patients used five TRBV segments, including TRBV5-6, TRBV5-1 and TRBV20-1, more often than controls.

These receptors have no identified antigens. Sequences were obtained from blood. The receptor set was obtained from a girl between 5 and 17 years old with multiple sclerosis.

The sample holds a few counts of this clonotype. The rearrangement uses TRBV27 and TRBJ2-4; D is tentatively TRBD1 or TRBD2 (5 bases each). V was pared by 3 bases and J by 3 bases, with 12 bases between. Germline loops: CDR1 MNHEY, CDR2 SMNVEV (reference sequence). The CDR3 is made up of 15 amino acids. The CDR3 DNA reads TGTGCCAGCAGTTTTAGTCGAGGGGTCAAAAACATTCAGTACTTC. It encodes CASSFSRGVKNIQYF.

V and J are TRBV19 and TRBJ2-1; 14 positions match TRBD2. This CDR3 spans 18 amino acids. V gave up 6 bases and J gave up 0 bases; unmatched junction bases: 7. Looked up from germline, CDR1 is LNHDA and CDR2 is SQIVND (reference sequence). In DNA form, the CDR3 reads TGTGCCAGTAGCGAAGGACTAGCGGGAGGAAGCTCCTACAATGAGCAGTTCTTC. Its protein is CASSEGLAGGSSYNEQFF.

For this clonotype: One end of the junction fails to match germline, which may point to a read error. The chain combines TRBV6-5 with TRBJ1-2, with unresolved D. Germline loops: CDR1 MNHEY, CDR2 SVGAGI. This CDR3 has 15 amino acids. CDR3 in DNA: TGTGCCCGCAGTTCAATAAGGAGCCCTAACTATGGCTACACCTTC. Protein product: CARSSIRSPNYGYTF.

Only a few counts were recorded for this clonotype. The chain joins TRBV11-2 to TRBJ1-5; unclear D gene. V gave up 4 bases and J gave up 4 bases, with 5 bases separating them. The CDR3 is made up of 12 amino acids. Germline CDR1 SGHAT, CDR2 FQNNGV. The CDR3 sequence: CASSSHNQPQHF. For the CDR3, the DNA is TGTGCCAGCAGCTCTCATAATCAGCCCCAGCATTTT.

Many counts were recorded for this clonotype. As DNA, the CDR3 is TGTGCCATCAGCCTGCGGCTAGGGGAGGGGCTCGAGCAGTACTTC. It translates to CAISLRLGEGLEQYF. The rearrangement joins TRBV10-3 to TRBJ2-7; 7 bases map to TRBD2. Germline CDR1 ENHRY, CDR2 SYGVKD. With 6 bases clipped from V and 6 bases from J, the junction kept 14 bases outside the gene matches. This CDR3 contains 15 residues.

The chain combines TRBV28 with TRBJ2-5; possibly TRBD1 or TRBD2 for D (7 bases each). With the DNA end fitting TRBJ2-7 better, the J assignment may be wrong. CDR3 length: 14 amino acids. Germline-derived CDR1 and CDR2 are MDHEN and SYDVKM. DNA for the CDR3: TGTGCCAGCAGACGAACAGGGGAGGGCTACGAGCAGTACTTC. It codes for CASRRTGEGYEQYF.

The rearrangement links TRBV28 to TRBJ1-6; the D is unclear. Germline loops: CDR1 MDHEN, CDR2 SYDVKM. V lost 6 bases and J lost 0, with 9 bases in between. CDR3 size: 15 residues. This chain's CDR3 is CASRPLNSYNSPLHF. CDR3 coding DNA: TGTGCCAGCAGACCTCTCAACTCCTATAATTCACCCCTCCACTTT.

The sample holds a few counts of this clonotype. The chain joins TRBV5-1 to TRBJ2-2; D may correspond to TRBD1 or TRBD2 (5 bases each). Germline CDR1 and CDR2: SGHRS and YFSETQ. The CDR3 loop spans 14 amino acids. V lost 3 bases to trimming and J lost 5 bases, with 11 bases between them. CDR3 sequence: CASSWGTGTGELFF. CDR3 nucleotide sequence: TGCGCCAGCAGCTGGGGGACGGGGACCGGGGAGCTGTTTTTT.

In its sample, this clonotype was seen a few times. The J gene is TRBJ2-3, the V gene TRBV13; D possibly corresponds to TRBD1 (6 bases). Germline-derived CDR1 and CDR2 are PRHDT and FYEKMQ (reference sequence). Trimming removed 6 bases at V and 7 bases at J, with 17 bases between. CDR3 size: 14 residues. CDR3 nucleotide sequence: TGTGCCAGCAGTCCCTTTGACAGGCTAAATACGCAGTATTTT. Translated: CASSPFDRLNTQYF.

V is TRBV7-9 and J is TRBJ2-1; D remains ambiguous. CDR1 is SEHNR, CDR2 FQNEAQ, per germline (reference sequence). The V end lost 5 bases, the J end lost 6 bases, and 17 bases lay between the germline ends. The CDR3 sequence is 15 residues long. The CDR3: CASSAIEGAVNEQFF. The CDR3 nucleotides read TGTGCCAGCAGCGCGATTGAAGGCGCGGTCAATGAGCAGTTCTTC.

This clonotype was counted at least ten times. This chain joins TRBV15 and TRBJ1-2; D remains unclear. The germline V gene has CDR1 LNHNV and CDR2 YYDKDF (reference sequence). V lost 0 bases and J 4 bases, leaving 6 bases between the germline ends. The CDR3 totals 13 residues. The CDR3 region has the DNA TGTGCCACCAGCAGAGAGCTGGTCTATGGCTACACCTTC. It is translated as CATSRELVYGYTF.

This clonotype was counted between two and nine times. The chain has TRBV5-1 and TRBJ2-7; a weak D match, TRBD1 (5 bases). The V and J ends lost 1 base and 0 bases respectively, with 11 bases between them. In germline, CDR1 is SGHRS, CDR2 YFSETQ. The CDR3 sequence is 15 residues long. The CDR3 sequence: CASSLRPDSSYEQYF. The CDR3 DNA is TGCGCCAGCAGCTTGAGGCCCGACAGCTCCTACGAGCAGTACTTC.

Turning to this clonotype: Since a much larger clone is just one base distant, this may be a read error. The chain has TRBV20-1 and TRBJ2-4, with 9 bases matching TRBD2. Germline V gene lookup returns CDR1 DFQATT and CDR2 SNEGSKA (reference sequence). This CDR3 contains 14 residues. Written as DNA, the CDR3 is TGCAGTGCTCCCAAGGGACTAGCCAAAAGCATTCAGTACTTC. Translation gives CSAPKGLAKSIQYF.